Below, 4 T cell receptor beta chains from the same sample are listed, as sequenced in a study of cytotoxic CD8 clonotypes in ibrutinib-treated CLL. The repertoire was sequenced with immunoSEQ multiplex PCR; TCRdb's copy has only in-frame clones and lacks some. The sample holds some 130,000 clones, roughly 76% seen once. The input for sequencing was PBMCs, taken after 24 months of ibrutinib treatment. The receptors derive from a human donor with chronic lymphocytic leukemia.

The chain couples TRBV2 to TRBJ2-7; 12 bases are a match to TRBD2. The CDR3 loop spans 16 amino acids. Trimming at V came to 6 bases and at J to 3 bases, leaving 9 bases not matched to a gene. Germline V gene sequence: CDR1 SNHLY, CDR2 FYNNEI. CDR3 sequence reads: CASSLNGLAGFYEQYF. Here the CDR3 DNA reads TGTGCCAGCAGCCTCAACGGACTAGCGGGATTCTACGAGCAGTACTTC.

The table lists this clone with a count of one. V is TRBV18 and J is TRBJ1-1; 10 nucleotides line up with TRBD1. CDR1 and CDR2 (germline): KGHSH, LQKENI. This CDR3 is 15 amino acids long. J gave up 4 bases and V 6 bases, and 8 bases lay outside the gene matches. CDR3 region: CASSPGTGASTEAFF. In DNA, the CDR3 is TGTGCCAGCTCCCCCGGGACAGGGGCTTCCACTGAAGCTTTCTTT.

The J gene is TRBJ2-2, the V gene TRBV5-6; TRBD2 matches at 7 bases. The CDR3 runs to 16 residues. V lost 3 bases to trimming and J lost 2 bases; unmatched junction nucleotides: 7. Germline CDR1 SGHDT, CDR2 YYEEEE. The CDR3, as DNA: TGTGCCAGCAGCTCCCTCCAGCGGGGAAACACCGGGGAGCTGTTTTTT. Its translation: CASSSLQRGNTGELFF.

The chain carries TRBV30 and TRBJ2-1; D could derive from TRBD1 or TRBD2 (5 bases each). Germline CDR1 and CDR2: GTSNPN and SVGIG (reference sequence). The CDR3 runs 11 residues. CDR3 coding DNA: TGTGCGGGGGTTGCCTACAATGAGCAGTTCTTC. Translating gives CAGVAYNEQFF.